This TCR beta chain was recorded in a study of blood T cell repertoires in COVID-19. TCRdb keeps only in-frame clones here, not all; method: immunoSEQ multiplex PCR. Among about 270,000 clones listed, roughly 91% were seen once. Germline V gene data show CDR1 as LGHNA and CDR2 as YNFKEQ. The V end was cut by 4 bases, the J end by 1 base, with 25 bases between. The CDR3 runs 19 residues. This chain uses TRBV4-2 with TRBJ1-2, with D possibly being TRBD1 (6 bases). Source material: PBMCs or T cells enriched from blood (not recorded which). This receptor was identified in a woman aged 40 to 50 with acute COVID-19. The CDR3 loop reads CASSPLGTTRTKFNYGYTF. CDR3 in DNA: TGTGCCAGCAGCCCTCTAGGGACAACAAGAACAAAATTTAACTATGGCTACACCTTC.